What follows is one TCR beta chain and its context. This sample is part of a study of response to subunit inactivated influenza vaccine. TCRdb re-called the RT-PCR reads through MiXCR, storing one row per CDR3 protein. The sample holds approximately 680,000 distinct CDR3 sequences, around a sixth seen once. Germline CDR1 and CDR2: SGHRS and YFSETQ. This CDR3 has 15 residues. With V trimmed by 0 bases and J by 4 bases, 5 bases remained unmatched. This chain connects TRBV5-1 to TRBJ2-3, with 7 positions matching TRBD2. The sequences come from PBMCs from blood, collected roughly 12 days after vaccination. This clonotype was sampled from a man in his fifties who received an inactivated influenza vaccine. The chain's CDR3 is CASSLAAGDADTQYF. The CDR3 bases are TGCGCCAGCAGCTTGGCGGCGGGAGATGCAGATACGCAGTATTTT.